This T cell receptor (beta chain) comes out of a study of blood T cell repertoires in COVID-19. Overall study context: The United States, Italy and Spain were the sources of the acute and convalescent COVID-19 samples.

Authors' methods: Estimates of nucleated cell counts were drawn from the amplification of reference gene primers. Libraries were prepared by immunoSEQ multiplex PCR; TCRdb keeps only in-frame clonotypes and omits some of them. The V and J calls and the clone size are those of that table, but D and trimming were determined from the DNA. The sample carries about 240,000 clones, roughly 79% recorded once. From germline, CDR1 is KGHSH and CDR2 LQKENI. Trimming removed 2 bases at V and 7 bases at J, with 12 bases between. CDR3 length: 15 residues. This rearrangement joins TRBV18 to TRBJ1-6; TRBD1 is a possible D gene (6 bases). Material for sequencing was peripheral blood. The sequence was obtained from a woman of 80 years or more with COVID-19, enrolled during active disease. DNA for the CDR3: TGTGCCAGCTCACCATCGGCAGGGGAGAATTCACCCCTCCACTTT. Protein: CASSPSAGENSPLHF.